Sequencing of this T cell receptor beta chain was carried out in a study of T cells after yellow fever vaccination. Study outcomes and limitations: At less than 97% for CD4 and approximately 89% for CD8, most primary-vaccination clones showed up again after the booster.

Synthesis of TCR cDNA relied on 5'RACE template switching, which attached a universal primer site and UMIs. TCRdb fed the 5' RACE reads into MiXCR, producing one record per CDR3 protein. Among 150,000 to 200,000 distinct CDR3 sequences listed, more than 5.5% were seen once. Notes on this clonotype: The antigen remains unidentified.

The germline gives CDR1 LNHDA, CDR2 SQIVND (reference sequence). The CDR3 consists of 16 residues. Trimming cost V 4 bases and J 0 bases; bases outside gene matches: 9. The material was CD4+ T cells sorted from PBMCs, obtained less than 6 days after the first yellow fever vaccination. This chain connects TRBV19 to TRBJ2-7; TRBD1 aligns across 7 bases. This receptor was obtained from a man aged 18 to 29 who received the YFV17D yellow fever vaccine. CDR3 DNA: TGTGCCAGTAGTACGCCCTTCGCAGGGGGCTCCTACGAGCAGTACTTC. This translates into CASSTPFAGGSYEQYF.